These T cell receptor beta chains were read from a single sample in a study of OX40 agonist ivuxolimab in advanced cancers. Only in-frame clones appear in the TCRdb table, and some are missing; sequencing was by immunoSEQ multiplex PCR. The table includes 55,000 to 70,000 clones, around 83% detected once. The starting material was CD4+ or CD8+ T cells sorted from blood, obtained in a trial of the OX40 agonist ivuxolimab. These receptors originate from an adult with an advanced solid tumor such as melanoma, head and neck, liver or kidney cancer. Both conserved end residues are part of each CDR3. Fields, in order: J gene, clone size, D gene, V gene, CDR3 DNA, CDR3 protein. D genes are given only for firm matches. Part of the rows lack a size; the others show once, few, many or a class for expanded clones.

j_call: TRBJ2-5; clone_size: NA; d_call: TRBD1; v_call: TRBV10-3; cdr3_nt: TGTGCCATCAGTGGGACAGGGGAGACCCAGTACTTC; cdr3_aa: CAISGTGETQYF
j_call: TRBJ2-7; clone_size: once; d_call: TRBD2; v_call: TRBV5-1; cdr3_nt: TGCGCCAGCAGCTTGGGGACTAGCGGGAGCTACGAGCAGTACTTC; cdr3_aa: CASSLGTSGSYEQYF
j_call: TRBJ2-5; clone_size: few; d_call: NA; v_call: TRBV5-4; cdr3_nt: TGTGCCAGCAGCTTGGGTGGGTCAGAGACCCAGTACTTC; cdr3_aa: CASSLGGSETQYF
j_call: TRBJ2-1; clone_size: once; d_call: TRBD2; v_call: TRBV7-2; cdr3_nt: TGTGCCAGCAGCCTAGTGGGAGGGGACAATGAGCAGTTCTTC; cdr3_aa: CASSLVGGDNEQFF
j_call: TRBJ2-6; clone_size: NA; d_call: TRBD2; v_call: TRBV5-6; cdr3_nt: TGTGCCAGCAGCTCCCCTAGCGGACCTTTCTCTGGGGCCAACGTCCTGACTTTC; cdr3_aa: CASSSPSGPFSGANVLTF
j_call: TRBJ2-5; clone_size: NA; d_call: NA; v_call: TRBV5-6; cdr3_nt: TGTGCCAGCAGCTACCTAGGGGCGGGGAGGAAGACCCAGTACTTC; cdr3_aa: CASSYLGAGRKTQYF
j_call: TRBJ2-2; clone_size: NA; d_call: TRBD2; v_call: TRBV10-3; cdr3_nt: TGTGCCATCAGGGGACTAGCGGGAAATACCGGGGAGCTGTTTTTT; cdr3_aa: CAIRGLAGNTGELFF
j_call: TRBJ1-2; clone_size: NA; d_call: NA; v_call: TRBV11-3; cdr3_nt: TGTGCCAGCTCTGGACGGCTCAACTATGGCTACACCTTC; cdr3_aa: CASSGRLNYGYTF
j_call: TRBJ2-3; clone_size: NA; d_call: TRBD2; v_call: TRBV11-2; cdr3_nt: TGTGCCAGCAGCCCCCGACTAGCGGGAGCAGATACGCAGTATTTT; cdr3_aa: CASSPRLAGADTQYF
j_call: TRBJ1-4; clone_size: NA; d_call: TRBD1; v_call: TRBV28; cdr3_nt: TGTGCCAGCAGCGGGAGGGAGGGGGCAATAGGAGAAAAACTGTTTTTT; cdr3_aa: CASSGREGAIGEKLFF
j_call: TRBJ1-4; clone_size: NA; d_call: NA; v_call: TRBV4-3; cdr3_nt: TGCGCCAGCAGCCAAGGGGGATTTGCAACTAATGAAAAACTGTTTTTT; cdr3_aa: CASSQGGFATNEKLFF
j_call: TRBJ2-7; clone_size: NA; d_call: NA; v_call: TRBV13; cdr3_nt: TGTGCCAGCAGCTTAGCTGGGAGCTCCTACGAGCAGTACTTC; cdr3_aa: CASSLAGSSYEQYF
j_call: TRBJ2-7; clone_size: NA; d_call: TRBD2; v_call: TRBV28; cdr3_nt: TGTGCCAGCATAACGGGGACTAGCGCATCCTACGAGCAGTACTTC; cdr3_aa: CASITGTSASYEQYF
j_call: TRBJ2-5; clone_size: once; d_call: NA; v_call: TRBV23-1; cdr3_nt: TGCGCCCCAGTCCCGGGACGGAAAGAGACCCAGTACTTC; cdr3_aa: CAPVPGRKETQYF
j_call: TRBJ2-7; clone_size: NA; d_call: TRBD2; v_call: TRBV6-6; cdr3_nt: TGTGCCAGCATTAGCGGGAGCAGGTCCTACGAGCAGTACTTC; cdr3_aa: CASISGSRSYEQYF
j_call: TRBJ2-7; clone_size: NA; d_call: NA; v_call: TRBV7-3; cdr3_nt: TGTGCCAGCAGCTCTACCACCGGGACGGACTCCTACGAGCAGTACTTC; cdr3_aa: CASSSTTGTDSYEQYF
j_call: TRBJ2-7; clone_size: NA; d_call: NA; v_call: TRBV28; cdr3_nt: TGTGCCAGCAGTTTATCCCCCGCCCAGGGGTCACGGTACTTC; cdr3_aa: CASSLSPAQGSRYF